This TCR beta chain was found in a study of blood T cell repertoires in COVID-19. The CDR3 has 13 amino acids. V lost 3 bases and J lost 8; bases outside the gene matches: 6. Germline V gives CDR1 SGHRS, CDR2 YFSETQ. Only in-frame clones appear in the TCRdb table, and some are missing; sequencing was by immunoSEQ multiplex PCR. The sample includes some 74,000 clones, 70% to 80% of them seen just once. Sequenced input: peripheral blood. The TCR originated in a human donor in a cohort sampled during active COVID-19. V gene TRBV5-1 combines with J gene TRBJ1-2, with 8 bases matching TRBD1. The CDR3 is CASSSSGGWGYTF. CDR3 DNA: TGCGCCAGCAGCTCCTCAGGGGGCTGGGGCTACACCTTC.